This is a list of T cell receptor beta chains from one sample in a study of shared clonotypes between healthy human individuals. Data came from immunoSEQ multiplex PCR; TCRdb stores just in-frame clones and leaves some out. The table records about 820,000 clones, about 91% of them present only once. Material for sequencing was naive CD8+ T cells sorted from blood. All receptors come from a man aged 25-45 years in good health. CDR3s include the opening cysteine and the closing phenylalanine or tryptophan. A D gene is named only where the DNA matches it firmly. Only part of the rows carry a size: once, few, many, or a class if the clone is expanded.

V gene: TRBV5-1; J gene: TRBJ2-5; clone size: -; D gene: TRBD2; CDR3 DNA: TGCGCCAGCAGCACGACTAGCGGGAGAGACCAAGAGACCCAGTACTTC; CDR3 protein: CASSTTSGRDQETQYF
V gene: TRBV7-9; J gene: TRBJ2-7; clone size: -; D gene: -; CDR3 DNA: TGTGCCAGCAGCTCGAGCTTTGAGCAGTACTTC; CDR3 protein: CASSSSFEQYF
V gene: TRBV6-5; J gene: TRBJ1-2; clone size: -; D gene: -; CDR3 DNA: TGTGCCAGCCAGAAGAGTGGCTACACCTTC; CDR3 protein: CASQKSGYTF
V gene: TRBV28; J gene: TRBJ2-3; clone size: once; D gene: -; CDR3 DNA: TGTGCCAGCAGCTGGGAAAATTACCGAGATACGCAGTATTTT; CDR3 protein: CASSWENYRDTQYF
V gene: TRBV29-1; J gene: TRBJ2-1; clone size: once; D gene: TRBD2; CDR3 DNA: TGCAGCGTTTTGTGGCTAGCGGGGGACAATGAGCAGTTCTTC; CDR3 protein: CSVLWLAGDNEQFF
V gene: TRBV29-1; J gene: TRBJ1-1; clone size: -; D gene: TRBD1; CDR3 DNA: TGCAGCGTGAAAACAATCCGCGAGGGGGCCGTACCTGAAGCTTTCTTT; CDR3 protein: CSVKTIREGAVPEAFF
V gene: TRBV7-6; J gene: TRBJ2-5; clone size: -; D gene: -; CDR3 DNA: TGTGCCAGCAGCCTCGGACGCACGCCTTTGGGGGAGACCCAGTACTTC; CDR3 protein: CASSLGRTPLGETQYF
V gene: TRBV5-1; J gene: TRBJ1-1; clone size: -; D gene: -; CDR3 DNA: TGCGCCAGCAGCTTCCCGGGGGAGAACACTGAAGCTTTCTTT; CDR3 protein: CASSFPGENTEAFF
V gene: TRBV27; J gene: TRBJ2-1; clone size: -; D gene: TRBD2; CDR3 DNA: TGTGCCAGCAGTGCCGGACTAGCCCCAATCGGTGAGCAGTTCTTC; CDR3 protein: CASSAGLAPIGEQFF
V gene: TRBV2; J gene: TRBJ1-3; clone size: -; D gene: TRBD1; CDR3 DNA: TGTGCCACCGACAGGGGGCCCTCTGGAAACACCATATATTTT; CDR3 protein: CATDRGPSGNTIYF
V gene: TRBV19; J gene: TRBJ2-3; clone size: -; D gene: TRBD2; CDR3 DNA: TGTGCCAGTAGTATTTGGACTAGCGGGAGTGGAGATACGCAGTATTTT; CDR3 protein: CASSIWTSGSGDTQYF
V gene: TRBV7-2; J gene: TRBJ2-1; clone size: -; D gene: TRBD1; CDR3 DNA: TGTGCCAGCAGCACCCGACAGGGGGAGAATGAGCAGTTCTTC; CDR3 protein: CASSTRQGENEQFF
V gene: TRBV9; J gene: TRBJ1-1; clone size: -; D gene: -; CDR3 DNA: TGTGCCAGCAGCATTGGGAGAAACACTGAAGCTTTCTTT; CDR3 protein: CASSIGRNTEAFF
V gene: TRBV6-1; J gene: TRBJ2-7; clone size: -; D gene: TRBD2; CDR3 DNA: TGTGCCAGCAGTGACCAGACTACTACTAGCGGGAGTACCTACGAGCAGTACTTC; CDR3 protein: CASSDQTTTSGSTYEQYF
V gene: TRBV7-9; J gene: TRBJ1-1; clone size: -; D gene: -; CDR3 DNA: TGTGCCAGCAGCTTTGAACACCTGAACACTGAAGCTTTCTTT; CDR3 protein: CASSFEHLNTEAFF
V gene: TRBV11-2; J gene: TRBJ2-7; clone size: -; D gene: -; CDR3 DNA: TGTGCCAGCAGCTTAGGGTCGGAGCAGTACTTC; CDR3 protein: CASSLGSEQYF
V gene: TRBV25-1; J gene: TRBJ2-5; clone size: -; D gene: -; CDR3 DNA: TGTGCCAGCAGTGAACGGACAGATCAAGAGACCCAGTACTTC; CDR3 protein: CASSERTDQETQYF
V gene: TRBV19; J gene: TRBJ2-7; clone size: -; D gene: -; CDR3 DNA: TGTGCCAGTAGTATAGCCCAGGGATCGGGCTACGAGCAGTACTTC; CDR3 protein: CASSIAQGSGYEQYF
V gene: TRBV25-1; J gene: TRBJ2-7; clone size: -; D gene: TRBD1; CDR3 DNA: TGTGCCAGCCGAACCGGGACAGGGGGAGGGCGGCAGTACTTC; CDR3 protein: CASRTGTGGGRQYF
V gene: TRBV19; J gene: TRBJ2-1; clone size: -; D gene: TRBD2; CDR3 DNA: TGTGCCAGTAGTACGGCTAGCGGGAGTCCTGAGCAGTTCTTC; CDR3 protein: CASSTASGSPEQFF
V gene: TRBV27; J gene: TRBJ2-2; clone size: -; D gene: -; CDR3 DNA: TGTGCCAGCAGCCCCGGCTTGAACCAGGTCGGCACCGGGGAGCTGTTTTTT; CDR3 protein: CASSPGLNQVGTGELFF
V gene: TRBV7-9; J gene: TRBJ2-5; clone size: -; D gene: -; CDR3 DNA: TGTGCCAGCAGCCAACAGGGTTGGGAGACCCAGTACTTC; CDR3 protein: CASSQQGWETQYF
V gene: TRBV9; J gene: TRBJ1-1; clone size: -; D gene: -; CDR3 DNA: TGTGCCAGCAGCGCGGGGGTGGCGACTGAAGCTTTCTTT; CDR3 protein: CASSAGVATEAFF
V gene: TRBV6-5; J gene: TRBJ2-7; clone size: -; D gene: -; CDR3 DNA: TGTGCCAGCAGCCATCCGGGACTCCACTACGAGCAGTACTTC; CDR3 protein: CASSHPGLHYEQYF
V gene: TRBV7-9; J gene: TRBJ1-1; clone size: -; D gene: TRBD1; CDR3 DNA: TGTGCCAGCAGCCCGGCTCCGGGACAGACAATTCTCATGAACACTGAAGCTTTCTTT; CDR3 protein: CASSPAPGQTILMNTEAFF
V gene: TRBV6-4; J gene: TRBJ2-1; clone size: -; D gene: -; CDR3 DNA: TGTGCCAGCAGTCCGACCAAAACCCGCCCCGGTGAGCAGTTCTTC; CDR3 protein: CASSPTKTRPGEQFF
V gene: TRBV7-6; J gene: TRBJ2-2; clone size: -; D gene: -; CDR3 DNA: TGTGCCAGCAGCTTAGTAGGGCTTTCGAACACCGGGGAGCTGTTTTTT; CDR3 protein: CASSLVGLSNTGELFF
V gene: TRBV5-4; J gene: TRBJ2-7; clone size: -; D gene: TRBD2; CDR3 DNA: TGTGCCAGCAGCTTGGACGGGGGGTCCTACGAGCAGTACTTC; CDR3 protein: CASSLDGGSYEQYF
V gene: TRBV9; J gene: TRBJ2-3; clone size: -; D gene: TRBD1; CDR3 DNA: TGTGCCAGCAGCGCCCAGGGGGCAGATACGCAGTATTTT; CDR3 protein: CASSAQGADTQYF
V gene: TRBV29-1; J gene: TRBJ2-1; clone size: -; D gene: TRBD2; CDR3 DNA: TGCAGCGTTGAGGGGTTGAGACTAGCGGAAAACCCGGGTAGCCGGCAGTTCTTC; CDR3 protein: CSVEGLRLAENPGSRQFF
V gene: TRBV4-1; J gene: TRBJ2-7; clone size: -; D gene: -; CDR3 DNA: TGCGCCAGCAGCCAAGAGGGGTTTTACGAGCAGTACTTC; CDR3 protein: CASSQEGFYEQYF
V gene: TRBV27; J gene: TRBJ2-7; clone size: -; D gene: -; CDR3 DNA: TGTGCCAGCAGTTTCGGGCAGGGGCGGGGGGAGCAGTACTTC; CDR3 protein: CASSFGQGRGEQYF
V gene: TRBV9; J gene: TRBJ1-1; clone size: -; D gene: -; CDR3 DNA: TGTGCCAGCAGCCTTATATACAGCCTTGAAGCTTTCTTT; CDR3 protein: CASSLIYSLEAFF
V gene: TRBV5-4; J gene: TRBJ1-4; clone size: -; D gene: -; CDR3 DNA: TGTGCCAGCAGCTTGGGGCTGACTAATGAAAAACTGTTTTTT; CDR3 protein: CASSLGLTNEKLFF
V gene: TRBV5-5; J gene: TRBJ2-1; clone size: -; D gene: -; CDR3 DNA: TGTGCCAGCACCCTTGAGGGGGATTACAATGAGCAGTTCTTC; CDR3 protein: CASTLEGDYNEQFF
V gene: TRBV4-3; J gene: TRBJ1-5; clone size: -; D gene: TRBD1; CDR3 DNA: TGCGCCAGCAGCCAAGGGACAGGAAGCAATCAGCCCCAGCATTTT; CDR3 protein: CASSQGTGSNQPQHF
V gene: TRBV9; J gene: TRBJ1-2; clone size: once; D gene: TRBD1; CDR3 DNA: TGTGCCAGCAGCGGGGCCGGGACAGGGGGCATTGGCTACACCTTC; CDR3 protein: CASSGAGTGGIGYTF
V gene: TRBV7-6; J gene: TRBJ2-7; clone size: -; D gene: -; CDR3 DNA: TGTGCCAGCAGCCCCTTCGGGCTTCACGAGCAGTACTTC; CDR3 protein: CASSPFGLHEQYF
V gene: TRBV28; J gene: TRBJ2-1; clone size: once; D gene: -; CDR3 DNA: TGTGCCAGCAGTTTTACTAGCCTCAATGAGCAGTTCTTC; CDR3 protein: CASSFTSLNEQFF
V gene: TRBV27; J gene: TRBJ2-1; clone size: -; D gene: -; CDR3 DNA: TGTGCCAGCAGTGCGGGTAATTACAATGAGCAGTTCTTC; CDR3 protein: CASSAGNYNEQFF
V gene: TRBV19; J gene: TRBJ2-7; clone size: -; D gene: -; CDR3 DNA: TGTGCCAGTAGTATAATGGGTAGCCACCAGACTCCCTACGAGCAGTACTTC; CDR3 protein: CASSIMGSHQTPYEQYF
V gene: TRBV5-1; J gene: TRBJ2-2; clone size: -; D gene: -; CDR3 DNA: TGCGCCAGCAGCTTGGCATCCACCGGGGAGCTGTTTTTT; CDR3 protein: CASSLASTGELFF
V gene: TRBV6-6; J gene: TRBJ2-3; clone size: once; D gene: -; CDR3 DNA: TGTGCCAGCAGAAAAGGGGGGTTGATCACAGATACGCAGTATTTT; CDR3 protein: CASRKGGLITDTQYF
V gene: TRBV9; J gene: TRBJ2-7; clone size: -; D gene: TRBD2; CDR3 DNA: TGTGCCAGCAGCGTAGGGGGGATAGCGGGAGTCGGTGAGCAGTACTTC; CDR3 protein: CASSVGGIAGVGEQYF
V gene: TRBV27; J gene: TRBJ2-7; clone size: -; D gene: -; CDR3 DNA: TGTGCCAGCAGCCGGACAATCCACGAGCAGTACTTC; CDR3 protein: CASSRTIHEQYF
V gene: TRBV9; J gene: TRBJ2-1; clone size: many; D gene: TRBD2; CDR3 DNA: TGTGCCAGCAGCGTAGAACCTAGCGGGAGGTTCTACAATGAGCAGTTCTTC; CDR3 protein: CASSVEPSGRFYNEQFF
V gene: TRBV10-3; J gene: TRBJ2-1; clone size: -; D gene: -; CDR3 DNA: TGTGCCATCAGTGAGTCCAACTCCTACAATGAGCAGTTCTTC; CDR3 protein: CAISESNSYNEQFF
V gene: TRBV7-9; J gene: TRBJ2-1; clone size: -; D gene: -; CDR3 DNA: TGTGCCAGCACTAACGCCAGCTCCTACAATGAGCAGTTCTTC; CDR3 protein: CASTNASSYNEQFF
V gene: TRBV30; J gene: TRBJ2-1; clone size: -; D gene: TRBD2; CDR3 DNA: TGTGCCTGCCCGAAGGAGCGGGATTACAATGAGCAGTTCTTC; CDR3 protein: CACPKERDYNEQFF
V gene: TRBV9; J gene: TRBJ1-1; clone size: -; D gene: -; CDR3 DNA: TGTGCCAGCAGCGGGGGAGCTGAAGCTTTCTTT; CDR3 protein: CASSGGAEAFF
V gene: TRBV9; J gene: TRBJ2-3; clone size: -; D gene: TRBD2; CDR3 DNA: TGTGCCAGCAGCGTAGTAGCCGGGACTAGCGGTTTCGGATCTGACACAGATACGCAGTATTTT; CDR3 protein: CASSVVAGTSGFGSDTDTQYF
V gene: TRBV6-1; J gene: TRBJ1-5; clone size: -; D gene: TRBD1; CDR3 DNA: TGTGCCAGCAGTGAAGAGAGGCTCAGGGGGCTATATGGCAATCAGCCCCAGCATTTT; CDR3 protein: CASSEERLRGLYGNQPQHF
V gene: TRBV27; J gene: TRBJ2-7; clone size: -; D gene: -; CDR3 DNA: TGTGCCAGCAGTTCGGCAGGCCGCCGCTACGAGCAGTACTTC; CDR3 protein: CASSSAGRRYEQYF
V gene: TRBV13; J gene: TRBJ2-1; clone size: -; D gene: -; CDR3 DNA: TGTGCCAGCAGCTCCGACAGATGGACTCGAGAGATAAATGAGCAGTTCTTC; CDR3 protein: CASSSDRWTREINEQFF
V gene: TRBV19; J gene: TRBJ1-2; clone size: -; D gene: TRBD1; CDR3 DNA: TGTGCCAGTAGTATATGGGACAGGGCGGAGAACTATGGCTACACCTTC; CDR3 protein: CASSIWDRAENYGYTF
V gene: TRBV2; J gene: TRBJ2-1; clone size: -; D gene: TRBD2; CDR3 DNA: TGTGCCAGCAGTTATTATCCCCGGACTAGCGGACTCAATGAGCAGTTCTTC; CDR3 protein: CASSYYPRTSGLNEQFF
V gene: TRBV19; J gene: TRBJ1-2; clone size: -; D gene: -; CDR3 DNA: TGTGCCAGTAGTATAGTGGGGGGCGATGGCTACACCTTC; CDR3 protein: CASSIVGGDGYTF